This TCR beta chain appears in the sequencing data of a study of OX40 agonist ivuxolimab in advanced cancers. In the study overall: Of mixed ages from about 20 to 90 and averaging around 60 years, the group was roughly 85% male. Partial responses were recorded for three patients, including one with hepatocellular carcinoma and two with cutaneous melanoma.

Profiling relied on immunoSEQ multiplex PCR, and the TCRdb table lists in-frame clones only, not all of them. The sample has under 75,000 clones, approximately 91% seen once. The V and J ends lost 3 bases and 0 bases, in that order; junction bases with no gene match: 8. CDR3 length: 17 residues. Germline CDR1 is MDHEN and CDR2 is SYDVKM. Study findings and constraints: At 0.1 to 3.0 mg/kg, CD4+ and CD8+ blood T cells expanded clonally by week 6. CD8+ T cells showed, on average, more clonal expansion than CD4+ cells.

A note on this clone: What it binds is not known.

The sample here was CD4+ or CD8+ T cells sorted from blood, taken in a trial of the OX40 agonist ivuxolimab. J is TRBJ2-3 and V is TRBV28; 8 nucleotides line up with TRBD2. This sequence originates from an adult with an advanced solid tumor such as melanoma, head and neck, liver or kidney cancer. CDR3 amino acids: CASSLTGGSTSTDTQYF. The CDR3 nucleotides are TGTGCCAGCAGTTTGACGGGAGGGAGTACTAGCACAGATACGCAGTATTTT.